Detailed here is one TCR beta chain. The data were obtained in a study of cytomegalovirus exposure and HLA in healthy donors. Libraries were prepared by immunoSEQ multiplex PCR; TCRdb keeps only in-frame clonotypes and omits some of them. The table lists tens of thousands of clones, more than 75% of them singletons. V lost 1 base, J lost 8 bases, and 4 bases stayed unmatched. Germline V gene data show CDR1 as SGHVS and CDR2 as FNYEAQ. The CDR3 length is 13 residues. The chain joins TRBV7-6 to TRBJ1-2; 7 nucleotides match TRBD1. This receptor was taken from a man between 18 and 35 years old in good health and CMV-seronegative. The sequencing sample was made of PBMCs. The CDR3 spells CASSLDRGEGYTF. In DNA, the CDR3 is TGTGCCAGCAGCTTAGACAGGGGCGAGGGCTACACCTTC.